The 27 T cell receptor beta chains reported below all come from one sample, sequenced in a study of shared clonotypes between healthy human individuals. Naive CD8 cells lacked CD45RO and underwent positive selection for CCR7, leaving out terminally differentiated effector memory CD45RA+ cells. Clones were sequenced by immunoSEQ multiplex PCR, and TCRdb holds only the in-frame ones, with some missing. This sample carries some 2,100,000 clones, about 93% of them seen once, and the ten largest clones take 1.5% to 2%. The sequenced material came from naive CD8+ T cells from PBMCs. The receptors shown here come from a man between 18 and 35 years old in good health. Some clones in this sample may be carry-over from other donors' samples.

V and J are TRBV19 and TRBJ1-1; D uncertain. Germline assignment: CDR1 LNHDA and CDR2 SQIVND (reference sequence). This CDR3 comprises 13 residues. Deletions cut 5 bases from V and 0 bases from J, with 7 bases between. The CDR3 DNA reads TGTGCCAGTAGTGCCGTCATGAACACTGAAGCTTTCTTT. Translating it yields CASSAVMNTEAFF.

The chain employs TRBV4-1 and TRBJ1-5, with 8 bases aligning to TRBD1. CDR3 length equals 17 residues. The V segment lost 4 bases and the J segment 4 bases; nucleotides outside the gene matches: 12. Germline CDR1 reads MGHRA; CDR2 reads YSYEKL. The CDR3 is CASSLTGGYGKNQPQHF. CDR3 sequence (DNA): TGCGCCAGCAGCCTAACAGGGGGTTATGGAAAAAATCAGCCCCAGCATTTT.

V usage is TRBV7-3 and J usage is TRBJ1-2, with 8 nucleotides matching TRBD1. Germline CDR1 reads SGHTA; CDR2 reads FQGTGA. Trimming removed 4 bases from V and 6 bases from J; junction bases left unmatched: 10. This CDR3 spans 15 amino acids. The CDR3 DNA reads TGTGCCAGCAGCTCCGGAAACGACAGGGGAGATGGCTACACCTTC. This translates into CASSSGNDRGDGYTF.

This clone was detected ten times or more. V and J are TRBV14 and TRBJ1-1; 7 bases fit TRBD1. The junction had 10 bases not matched to a gene; V was cut back by 2 bases and J by 7 bases. The CDR3 runs to 15 residues. Per the germline V gene, CDR1 is SGHDN and CDR2 is FVKESK. This chain's CDR3 is CASSQSQGVEVEAFF. As DNA, the CDR3 is TGTGCCAGCAGCCAATCCCAGGGGGTAGAGGTTGAAGCTTTCTTT. Based on the CDR3 plus reference TRBV14 and TRBJ1-1, the full variable domain is EAGVTQFPSHSVIEKGQTVTLRCDPISGHDNLYWYRRVMGKEIKFLLHFVKESKQDESGMPNNRFLAERTGGTYSTLKVQPAELEDSGVYFCASSQSQGVEVEAFFGQGTRLTVV.

This clone appeared once. J is TRBJ2-5 and V is TRBV6-1; D not resolved. This CDR3 region has 15 residues. Germline V gene lookup returns CDR1 MNHNS and CDR2 SASEGT. Trimming removed 0 bases at V and 1 base at J, with 9 bases between. The CDR3 nucleotides are TGTGCCAGCAGTGAAGCTAACGTGGGCCAAGAGACCCAGTACTTC. It codes for CASSEANVGQETQYF.

V gene TRBV9 combines with J gene TRBJ2-2, with D possibly TRBD1 on 6 matching bases. Per germline, CDR1 SGDLS and CDR2 YYNGEE. V was shortened by 0 bases and J by 6 bases, with 12 bases between the two germline ends. The CDR3 runs 15 residues. CDR3 sequence reads: CASSVVAGVAGELFF. CDR3 coding DNA: TGTGCCAGCAGCGTAGTGGCAGGGGTGGCCGGGGAGCTGTTTTTT.

The genes are TRBV7-9 and TRBJ2-7; 8 bases are a match to TRBD2. Germline assignment: CDR1 SEHNR and CDR2 FQNEAQ (reference sequence). The CDR3 is 15 residues long. The V segment lost 4 bases and the J segment 5 bases; nucleotides outside the gene matches: 10. The CDR3 DNA reads TGTGCCAGCAGCTCCGGGGGAGCGGGAGATGACGAGCAGTACTTC. This codes for CASSSGGAGDDEQYF.

CDR3 DNA sequence: TGTGCCAGCAGTGCGCACAGGGGAGTTGGGGACACTGAAGCTTTCTTT. Translation: CASSAHRGVGDTEAFF. This chain uses TRBV28 with TRBJ1-1; 7 nucleotides align to TRBD1. V lost 5 bases, J lost 3 bases, and 12 bases stayed unmatched. The CDR3 totals 16 residues. Germline V gene data show CDR1 as MDHEN and CDR2 as SYDVKM.

V gene TRBV27 combines with J gene TRBJ2-1; D not resolved. V was shortened by 5 bases and J by 8 bases, with 13 bases between the two germline ends. The germline V gene encodes CDR1 MNHEY and CDR2 SMNVEV (reference sequence). The CDR3 loop spans 13 amino acids. For the CDR3, the DNA is TGTGCCAGCAGTACTACTCCCTGGCATGAGCAGTTCTTC. This translates into CASSTTPWHEQFF.

This chain uses TRBV4-3 with TRBJ1-2; 9 nucleotides line up with TRBD1. Losses at the gene ends were 0 bases for V and 3 bases for J; bases not matched to a gene: 5. From germline, CDR1 is LGHNA and CDR2 YSLEER. The CDR3 runs to 16 residues. The CDR3 is CASSQDWTGAYYGYTF. The DNA of the CDR3 is TGCGCCAGCAGCCAAGATTGGACAGGGGCGTACTATGGCTACACCTTC.

This chain links TRBV5-5 with TRBJ1-2; D unresolved. This CDR3 region has 13 residues. Looked up from germline, CDR1 is SGHKS and CDR2 is YYEKEE (reference sequence). Between the trimmed V and J ends, which lost 2 bases and 3 bases, there was a span of 8 bases. DNA for the CDR3: TGTGCCAGCAGCTTAGACCTGGACTATGGCTACACCTTC. Translating gives CASSLDLDYGYTF.

This chain connects TRBV19 to TRBJ2-1; 9 bases map to TRBD2. V was pared by 6 bases and J by 8 bases, with 8 bases of the junction left unmatched. This CDR3 has 14 amino acids. Looked up from germline, CDR1 is LNHDA and CDR2 is SQIVND (reference sequence). The CDR3 reads CASSLGGGRDEQFF. CDR3 in DNA: TGTGCCAGTAGCCTAGGGGGCGGGAGGGATGAGCAGTTCTTC.

This clone was observed once. The chain is built from TRBV28 and TRBJ2-7, with 7 nucleotides matching TRBD2. This CDR3 region has 15 residues. Germline V gives CDR1 MDHEN, CDR2 SYDVKM. V trimming: 2 bases; J trimming: 2 bases; junction bases outside the gene matches: 6. CDR3 amino acids: CASSLAASGAYEQYF. Written as DNA, the CDR3 is TGTGCCAGCAGTTTAGCGGCTAGCGGCGCCTACGAGCAGTACTTC.

This chain connects TRBV2 to TRBJ2-7, with TRBD1 identical over 9 bases. The CDR3 runs 16 residues. Trimming at V came to 7 bases and at J to 3 bases, leaving 13 bases not matched to a gene. From germline, CDR1 is SNHLY and CDR2 FYNNEI. CDR3 sequence: CASTYARDRAFYEQYF. The CDR3 DNA follows: TGTGCCAGCACATACGCCCGGGACAGGGCTTTCTACGAGCAGTACTTC.

This sequence joins TRBV7-8 and TRBJ2-2, with D perhaps TRBD1 (5 bases). This CDR3 comprises 15 residues. Germline values: CDR1 SGHVS, CDR2 FQNEAQ. Trimming shortened V by 5 bases and J by 4 bases, and 14 bases separated the two germline ends. The CDR3 DNA reads TGTGCCAGCAGCCCCAAGTGGGGCGGCACCGGGGAGCTGTTTTTT. As protein: CASSPKWGGTGELFF.

The CDR3 here is CASSSNSLANTIYF. For the CDR3, the DNA is TGTGCCAGCAGCTCCAACTCCTTGGCAAACACCATATATTTT. This rearrangement joins TRBV7-8 to TRBJ1-3; D not resolved. The CDR3 is made up of 14 amino acids. V was cut by 4 bases and J by 6 bases, with 13 bases left in between. Germline V gene sequence: CDR1 SGHVS, CDR2 FQNEAQ.

V is TRBV4-1 and J is TRBJ2-1; D might be TRBD2 (5 bases). In germline, CDR1 is MGHRA, CDR2 YSYEKL. Trimming left V 6 bases short and J 4 bases short, with 16 bases between. This CDR3 spans 15 amino acids. CDR3 DNA sequence: TGCGCCAGCAGACTTACCGGAGGAGGTTACAATGAGCAGTTCTTC. Translation gives CASRLTGGGYNEQFF.

The CDR3 region has the DNA TGTGCCAGCAGTGAATATGGAGGGGGCCCCTACGAGCAGTACTTC. Translating gives CASSEYGGGPYEQYF. The chain carries TRBV6-1 and TRBJ2-7; possible D gene TRBD1, 7 bases. CDR3 length: 15 amino acids. V lost 2 bases to trimming and J lost 2 bases, with 13 bases between them. Germline CDR1 reads MNHNS; CDR2 reads SASEGT.

V and J are TRBV5-6 and TRBJ1-2; D is undetermined. CDR1 SGHDT and CDR2 YYEEEE come from the germline V gene. Trimming stripped 3 bases from V and 0 bases from J, with 6 bases between. There are 13 residues in the CDR3. The CDR3 here is CASSSGPNYGYTF. CDR3 coding DNA: TGTGCCAGCAGCTCCGGCCCTAACTATGGCTACACCTTC.

The chain is built from TRBV21-1 and TRBJ2-1; the table assigns TRBD2, which was not confirmed against the DNA. TRBV21-1 counts as a pseudogene. The CDR3 spans 14 residues. CDR3 sequence reads: CASSPYAGRNEQFF. The CDR3 DNA sequence: TGTGCCAGCAGCCCTTACGCGGGGCGGAATGAGCAGTTCTTC.

CDR3 residues: CASRELRGVQPQHF. The CDR3 DNA reads TGTGCCAGCAGAGAACTCAGGGGTGTTCAGCCCCAGCATTTT. The J gene is TRBJ1-5, the V gene TRBV6-1, with D maybe TRBD1 (6 bases). This CDR3 has 14 residues. V was shortened by 6 bases and J by 6 bases, with 15 bases between the two germline ends. The V gene's germline CDR1 is MNHNS and CDR2 SASEGT.

The rearrangement joins TRBV9 to TRBJ2-7, with 7 bases identical to TRBD2. The CDR3 has 14 residues. Germline loops: CDR1 SGDLS, CDR2 YYNGEE. The ends lost 6 bases at V and 2 bases at J; junction bases unmatched: 8. The CDR3 reads CASTPGGRPYEQYF. The CDR3 DNA follows: TGTGCCAGCACCCCGGGGGGTCGACCCTACGAGCAGTACTTC.

V and J are TRBV5-5 and TRBJ2-7; D ambiguous. Germline CDR1 reads SGHKS; CDR2 reads YYEKEE (reference sequence). The CDR3 consists of 16 residues. The V end was cut by 4 bases, the J end by 0 bases, with 17 bases between. The CDR3 sequence is CASSPGLPRFSYEQYF. CDR3 nucleotides: TGTGCCAGCAGCCCAGGCCTCCCCAGGTTCTCCTACGAGCAGTACTTC.

The rearrangement uses TRBV7-9 and TRBJ1-2; possibly TRBD1 for D (5 bases). Germline CDR1 SEHNR, CDR2 FQNEAQ (reference sequence). CDR3 size: 15 residues. The ends were cut back, 7 bases at V and 8 bases at J, with 23 bases in the middle. CDR3 coding DNA: TGTGCCAGCACCCACCCTTCAGGGAGTGAGGGAGGCTACACCTTC. It is translated as CASTHPSGSEGGYTF.

Regarding this clone: Within the sample, other DNA sequences also encode this same CDR3. CDR3 loop: CASSPPSSYEQYF. For the CDR3, the DNA is TGTGCCAGCAGCCCTCCAAGTTCCTACGAGCAGTACTTC. This rearrangement joins TRBV7-9 to TRBJ2-7; D gene unclear. The germline gives CDR1 SEHNR, CDR2 FQNEAQ (reference sequence). The CDR3 is 13 residues long. V lost 5 bases to trimming and J lost 1 base, with 9 bases between them.

This clone was found once. This chain links TRBV28 with TRBJ2-7, with 9 nucleotides matching TRBD1. This CDR3 has 15 residues. CDR1 and CDR2 from the germline V gene are MDHEN and SYDVKM. The V gene end was trimmed by 3 bases and the J gene end by 4 bases; junction bases not matched to a gene: 7. The CDR3 spells CASSFIGTGIYEQYF. In DNA form, the CDR3 reads TGTGCCAGCAGTTTTATCGGGACAGGGATATACGAGCAGTACTTC. Together with reference TRBV28 and TRBJ2-7, the CDR3 gives the full variable domain: DVKVTQSSRYLVKRTGEKVFLECVQDMDHENMFWYRQDPGLGLRLIYFSYDVKMKEKGDIPEGYSVSREKKERFSLILESASTNQTSMYLCASSFIGTGIYEQYFGPGTRLTVT.

In regard to this clone: This specimen includes other DNA sequences encoding the same CDR3. V and J are TRBV9 and TRBJ1-5; no clear D. Germline V gene data show CDR1 as SGDLS and CDR2 as YYNGEE. Trimming shortened V by 3 bases and J by 1 base, and 5 bases separated the two germline ends. The CDR3 has 13 amino acids. CDR3: CASSDGSNQPQHF. The CDR3, as DNA: TGTGCCAGCAGCGACGGAAGCAATCAGCCCCAGCATTTT.